This is a list of T cell receptor beta chains from one sample in a study of T cell responses to AZD1222 COVID-19 vaccine. Measured with immunoSEQ multiplex PCR; TCRdb has only the in-frame clones, and not every one. The sample lists about 120,000 clones, 75% to 90% occurring once. This specimen was peripheral blood, taken 28 days after the second AZD1222 dose. These receptors were collected from an adult who received the AZD1222 COVID-19 vaccine. CDR3s include the opening cysteine and the closing phenylalanine or tryptophan. Each record gives: J gene, clone size, D gene, V gene, CDR3 length, CDR3 protein, CDR3 DNA. A D gene is named only where the DNA matches it firmly. A clone size is listed for some rows: how often the clone was seen (once, few, many), or a class if it is expanded.

TRBJ1-4	.	.	TRBV27	13	CASSLLVGEKLFF	TGTGCCAGCAGTCTCCTAGTGGGGGAAAAACTGTTTTTT
TRBJ2-1	.	.	TRBV3-1/TRBV3-2	14	CASRRGGVYNEQFF	TGTGCCAGCAGAAGGGGCGGGGTATACAATGAGCAGTTCTTC
TRBJ1-5	.	TRBD1	TRBV10-3	15	CAIRDRDSSNQPQHF	TGTGCCATCAGAGACCGGGACAGTAGCAATCAGCCCCAGCATTTT
TRBJ1-6	.	.	TRBV12-3/TRBV12-4	12	CATTTYNSPLHF	TGTGCCACTACTACCTATAATTCACCCCTCCACTTT
TRBJ2-7	once	.	TRBV19	14	CASSIGAENYEQYF	TGTGCCAGTAGTATAGGCGCCGAGAACTACGAGCAGTACTTC
TRBJ1-5	.	.	TRBV5-8	12	CASSFLDQPQHF	TGTGCCAGCAGCTTTCTCGATCAGCCCCAGCATTTT
TRBJ2-5	.	.	TRBV12-3/TRBV12-4	12	CASSLSRGTQYF	TGTGCCAGCAGTTTGTCGCGGGGAACCCAGTACTTC
TRBJ1-5	.	.	TRBV18	14	CASSQTDSNQPQHF	TGTGCCAGCTCACAGACAGATAGCAATCAGCCCCAGCATTTT
TRBJ2-3	.	.	TRBV7-9	15	CASSPRGGNPDTQYF	TGTGCCAGCAGCCCCCGCGGCGGGAATCCAGATACGCAGTATTTT
TRBJ1-3	.	TRBD1	TRBV5-1	15	CASSRTGTGVNTIYF	TGCGCCAGCAGCAGAACCGGGACAGGGGTAAACACCATATATTTT
TRBJ1-1	.	TRBD1	TRBV13	17	CASSLVRQGAMNTEAFF	TGTGCCAGCAGCTTAGTGCGACAGGGGGCTATGAACACTGAAGCTTTCTTT
TRBJ2-1	.	TRBD2	TRBV19	15	CASSRLAGGYNEQFF	TGTGCCAGTAGTCGGCTAGCGGGAGGCTACAATGAGCAGTTCTTC
TRBJ2-3	.	TRBD2	TRBV5-6	15	CASSSGTSGTDTQYF	TGTGCCAGCAGCTCCGGGACTAGCGGCACAGATACGCAGTATTTT
TRBJ1-1	few	.	TRBV6-2/TRBV6-3	19	CASSYSILAVRGRNTEAFF	TGTGCCAGCAGTTACTCGATACTCGCAGTCCGGGGACGGAACACTGAAGCTTTCTTT
TRBJ2-2	.	TRBD2	TRBV7-9	17	CASSLARLAGDTGELFF	TGTGCCAGCAGCTTAGCGCGGCTAGCGGGAGACACCGGGGAGCTGTTTTTT
TRBJ1-1	.	TRBD1	TRBV6-5	16	CASSYPDRGPHTEAFF	TGTGCCAGCAGTTACCCGGACAGGGGGCCTCACACTGAAGCTTTCTTT
TRBJ2-7	.	.	TRBV28	13	CASSSGPLYEQYF	TGTGCCAGCAGTTCAGGCCCTCTCTACGAGCAGTACTTC
TRBJ1-2	.	.	TRBV12-3/TRBV12-4	12	CASSLGLGGYTF	TGTGCCAGCAGTTTAGGCCTGGGGGGCTACACCTTC
TRBJ1-1	once	.	TRBV5-4	16	CASSLWGNSRGTEAFF	TGTGCCAGCAGCTTGTGGGGTAACTCAAGGGGCACTGAAGCTTTCTTT
TRBJ2-1	.	TRBD1	TRBV28	15	CASSVAGTGTNEQFF	TGTGCCAGCAGTGTAGCCGGGACAGGGACCAATGAGCAGTTCTTC
TRBJ2-1	.	.	TRBV9	15	CASSVGDRGYNEQFF	TGTGCCAGCAGCGTAGGGGACCGGGGCTACAATGAGCAGTTCTTC
TRBJ2-1	once	.	TRBV7-9	17	CASSLVWTTSALNEQFF	TGTGCCAGCAGCTTAGTGTGGACTACCAGTGCGCTCAATGAGCAGTTCTTC
TRBJ1-1	.	.	TRBV30	11	CAWRRGSEAFF	TGTGCCTGGAGGCGGGGATCTGAAGCTTTCTTT
TRBJ2-5	.	TRBD1	TRBV7-9	13	CASRYTGDETQYF	TGTGCCAGCAGATACACAGGGGACGAGACCCAGTACTTC
TRBJ2-7	once	.	TRBV11-2	15	CASSLTWERTYEQYF	TGTGCCAGCAGCTTAACGTGGGAGCGGACGTACGAGCAGTACTTC
TRBJ1-1	.	.	TRBV7-9	13	CASSPGLNTEAFF	TGTGCCAGCAGCCCCGGGTTAAACACTGAAGCTTTCTTT
TRBJ2-7	.	.	TRBV7-9	15	CASSFSLRGIDEQYF	TGTGCCAGCAGCTTCTCCCTACGTGGAATAGACGAGCAGTACTTC
TRBJ2-5	.	.	TRBV7-8	13	CASSSGFRETQYF	TGTGCCAGCAGCTCAGGGTTCAGGGAGACCCAGTACTTC
TRBJ1-5	.	.	TRBV6-5	13	CASSSIIGQPQHF	TGTGCCAGCAGTTCCATAATCGGTCAGCCCCAGCATTTT
TRBJ2-7	.	.	TRBV5-1	14	CASSLGAGAYEQYF	TGCGCCAGCAGCTTGGGGGCAGGGGCCTACGAGCAGTACTTC
TRBJ1-4	.	TRBD1	TRBV19	15	CASTRKGAGGEKLFF	TGTGCCAGTACTAGGAAGGGGGCCGGGGGTGAAAAACTGTTTTTT
TRBJ2-7	.	TRBD1	TRBV5-1	15	CASSSYYGQGNEQYF	TGCGCCAGCAGCTCCTACTACGGACAGGGCAACGAGCAGTACTTC
TRBJ2-1	.	.	TRBV7-2	15	CASSSRQASYNEQFF	TGTGCCAGCAGCTCTCGCCAGGCCTCTTACAATGAGCAGTTCTTC
TRBJ1-2	.	TRBD1	TRBV28	15	CASSPPDRGNYGYTF	TGTGCCAGCAGTCCCCCGGACAGGGGAAACTATGGCTACACCTTC
TRBJ1-1	.	.	TRBV5-5	15	CASSLDGQLNTEAFF	TGTGCCAGCAGCTTGGACGGACAGCTGAACACTGAAGCTTTCTTT
TRBJ1-4	.	.	TRBV6-1	14	CASSDLTTNEKLFF	TGTGCCAGCAGTGATCTGACAACTAATGAAAAACTGTTTTTT
TRBJ2-7	.	TRBD1	TRBV27	13	CASRQGDGPEQYF	TGTGCCAGCAGGCAGGGGGACGGACCCGAGCAGTACTTC
TRBJ2-7	.	.	TRBV27	12	CASSLSGGEQYF	TGTGCCAGCAGTTTATCGGGGGGCGAGCAGTACTTC
TRBJ2-7	.	TRBD1	TRBV27	15	CASRNRDSITYEQYF	TGTGCCAGCAGAAACCGGGACAGCATCACCTACGAGCAGTACTTC
TRBJ2-4	.	.	TRBV11-3	16	CASSPGSSLAKNIQYF	TGTGCCAGCAGCCCCGGGTCGTCTCTAGCCAAAAACATTCAGTACTTC
TRBJ1-6	.	.	TRBV27	15	CASSLWGGRDSPLHF	TGTGCCAGCAGTTTATGGGGGGGGCGAGATTCACCCCTCCACTTT
TRBJ1-1	.	.	TRBV19	13	CASYRGGNTEAFF	TGTGCCAGTTACCGAGGGGGGAACACTGAAGCTTTCTTT
TRBJ1-5	.	.	TRBV19	14	CASLSGESNQPQHF	TGTGCCAGTCTGTCCGGGGAAAGCAATCAGCCCCAGCATTTT
TRBJ1-2	.	.	TRBV6-2/TRBV6-3	13	CASSWDARLGYTF	TGTGCCAGCAGTTGGGACGCCCGGCTTGGCTACACCTTC
TRBJ2-7	.	.	TRBV27	13	CASSLRPQYEQYF	TGTGCCAGCAGTTTAAGACCCCAATACGAGCAGTACTTC
TRBJ2-7	few	TRBD1	TRBV6-5	13	CASSGQVPYEQYF	TGTGCCAGCAGCGGACAGGTCCCCTACGAGCAGTACTTC
TRBJ2-5	once	TRBD2	TRBV7-9	16	CASSLDLVGGQETQYF	TGTGCCAGCAGCTTAGACTTGGTGGGAGGGCAAGAGACCCAGTACTTC
TRBJ1-2	.	.	TRBV19	15	CASSIQWGGGYGYTF	TGTGCCAGTAGTATCCAATGGGGGGGCGGATATGGCTACACCTTC
TRBJ2-4	.	.	TRBV11-3	14	CASSLAQGKNIQYF	TGTGCCAGCAGCTTAGCACAGGGAAAAAACATTCAGTACTTC
TRBJ1-5	.	.	TRBV30	15	CAWSLRDRRNQPQHF	TGTGCCTGGAGTCTCCGGGACCGCCGCAATCAGCCCCAGCATTTT
TRBJ1-6	.	TRBD1	TRBV6-5	15	CASRLMTGGLTPLHF	TGTGCCAGCAGGCTAATGACAGGGGGCCTAACACCCCTCCACTTT
TRBJ2-1	.	TRBD2	TRBV13	16	CASSLGSGRGNNEQFF	TGTGCCAGCAGCTTAGGAAGCGGGAGAGGGAACAATGAGCAGTTCTTC
TRBJ2-4	.	.	TRBV10-3	13	CAILDLGKNIQYF	TGTGCCATCCTCGACTTGGGAAAAAACATTCAGTACTTC
TRBJ1-6	.	.	TRBV5-6	14	CASSNTVNNSPLHF	TGTGCCAGCAGCAACACGGTTAATAATTCACCCCTCCACTTT
TRBJ2-1	once	TRBD2	TRBV6-2/TRBV6-3	16	CASSPYIAGEYNEQFF	TGTGCCAGCAGCCCCTACATAGCGGGGGAGTACAATGAGCAGTTCTTC
TRBJ2-1	.	.	TRBV5-6	14	CASSLGTPGNEQFF	TGTGCCAGCAGCTTGGGCACCCCCGGGAATGAGCAGTTCTTC
TRBJ2-7	.	.	TRBV27	13	CASSLDRSYEQYF	TGTGCCAGCAGTTTAGATCGTTCCTACGAGCAGTACTTC
TRBJ2-3	.	.	TRBV2	15	CASRPVGITTDTQYF	TGTGCCAGCAGACCTGTGGGGATAACCACAGATACGCAGTATTTT
TRBJ1-5	once	.	TRBV28	15	CASSLDFGRGQPQHF	TGTGCCAGCAGTTTAGATTTTGGCAGGGGACAGCCCCAGCATTTT
TRBJ2-7	.	.	TRBV2	12	CASSVAAYEQYF	TGTGCCAGCAGTGTTGCCGCCTACGAGCAGTACTTC